Below are 16 T cell receptor beta chains sequenced from a single sample in a study of T cell responses to AZD1222 COVID-19 vaccine (dated by TCRdb to about 2021). Library preparation employed the immunoSEQ multiplex PCR assay. The clones in this table, taken by TCRdb from immuneACCESS, are in-frame only. Not every clone is retained; where verified, under half of the shortfall comes from an unresolved V gene, and the cause of the rest is unknown. Recorded for this sample are 120,000 or so clones; 90% of them occurred a single time. The ten largest account for about 4.2% of the sample. What this sample's time point label stands for: baseline before first vaccination. The treatment or condition label corresponds to: meningococcal conjugate vaccine given as trial control. This specimen was peripheral blood, taken on day 0 of MenACWY control vaccination. All receptors derive from an adult in good health.

In this sample, this clone turned up once. The chain carries TRBV4-3 and TRBJ2-5; 16 nucleotides agree with TRBD2. Germline V gene lookup returns CDR1 LGHNA and CDR2 YSLEER. V lost 0 bases and J lost 5; bases outside the gene matches: 9. This CDR3 comprises 19 residues. CDR3 coding DNA: TGCGCCAGCAGCCAAGAAGGGGCCTTGGGACTAGCGGGGGGGGAGACCCAGTACTTC. This sequence encodes CASSQEGALGLAGGETQYF.

The chain couples TRBV28 to TRBJ2-7, with TRBD1 identical over 7 bases. Unmatched junction bases numbered 8, after V lost 6 bases and J lost 3 bases. The CDR3 runs 14 residues. The germline gives CDR1 MDHEN, CDR2 SYDVKM. The CDR3, as DNA: TGTGCCAGCAGCCCTGGACAGGTTAGCTACGAGCAGTACGTC. Residues: CASSPGQVSYEQYV.

The J gene is TRBJ1-1, the V gene TRBV5-6; 10 bases are shared with TRBD1. V lost 3 bases to trimming and J lost 1 base; unmatched junction nucleotides: 3. The germline V gene has CDR1 SGHDT and CDR2 YYEEEE. CDR3 length equals 15 residues. The CDR3 DNA follows: TGTGCCAGCAGCTCTTGGACAGGGGGGAACACTGAAGCTTTCTTT. The encoded protein is CASSSWTGGNTEAFF.

The V gene is TRBV6-6, the J gene TRBJ1-1; TRBD1 aligns across 7 bases. CDR1 and CDR2 (germline): MNHNY, SVGAGI (reference sequence). The trim removed 6 bases at V and 2 bases at J, leaving 3 bases unmatched. The CDR3 contains 13 residues. The CDR3 protein is CASRNRGNTEAFF. CDR3 nucleotides: TGTGCCAGCAGAAACAGGGGAAACACTGAAGCTTTCTTT.

This clone was recorded once. The rearrangement uses TRBV18 and TRBJ2-1, with 9 bases aligning to TRBD2. There are 15 residues in the CDR3. Trimming at V came to 2 bases and at J to 9 bases, leaving 8 bases not matched to a gene. The germline V gene encodes CDR1 KGHSH and CDR2 LQKENI. CDR3 bases: TGTGCCAGCTCACCAGTTGGCGGGGGGGCCGGTGAGCAGTTCTTC. It codes for CASSPVGGGAGEQFF.

V is TRBV6-5 and J is TRBJ1-1; D is unresolved. Looked up from germline, CDR1 is MNHEY and CDR2 is SVGAGI. The CDR3 is made up of 11 amino acids. V was clipped by 2 bases and J by 7 bases, with 5 bases between them. For the CDR3, the DNA is TGTGCCAGCAGTTACCTGGGTGAAGCTTTCTTT. It specifies CASSYLGEAFF.

V gene TRBV24-1 combines with J gene TRBJ2-3; D is unclear. The V gene's germline CDR1 is KGHDR and CDR2 SFDVKD. The CDR3 runs 15 residues. The V end was cut by 0 bases, the J end by 2 bases, with 8 bases between. CDR3 nucleotide sequence: TGTGCCACCAGTGATTTGGACACAAACACAGATACGCAGTATTTT. Its translation: CATSDLDTNTDTQYF.

CDR3 DNA: TGTGCCAGTAGTGTCCGACCAGACAGGGGCAGTTCCACAGATACGCAGTATTTT. Protein sequence: CASSVRPDRGSSTDTQYF. This rearrangement joins TRBV19 to TRBJ2-3; 8 bases map to TRBD1. V lost 5 bases, J lost 2 bases, and 15 bases stayed unmatched. This CDR3 has 18 amino acids. CDR1 LNHDA and CDR2 SQIVND come from the germline V gene (reference sequence).

V gene TRBV28 combines with J gene TRBJ1-5; D is unresolved. V gave up 2 bases and J gave up 4 bases, with 6 bases separating them. Germline CDR1 reads MDHEN; CDR2 reads SYDVKM. The CDR3 is made up of 13 amino acids. The chain's CDR3 is CASSLRVNQPQHF. In nucleotides, the CDR3 is TGTGCCAGCAGTTTACGGGTAAATCAGCCCCAGCATTTT.

This chain connects TRBV5-1 to TRBJ2-7, with 7 positions matching TRBD1. V lost 0 bases and J lost 2; bases outside the gene matches: 8. Germline V lookup: CDR1 SGHRS, CDR2 YFSETQ. CDR3 length: 16 amino acids. The CDR3 reads CASSLAETGFTYEQYF. The CDR3 DNA reads as TGCGCCAGCAGCTTGGCCGAGACAGGGTTTACCTACGAGCAGTACTTC.

The J gene is TRBJ1-2, the V gene TRBV6-5, with 8 bases that match TRBD1. The germline CDR1 and CDR2 sequences are MNHEY and SVGAGI. The ends lost 1 base at V and 3 bases at J; junction bases unmatched: 7. There are 16 residues in the CDR3. Written as DNA, the CDR3 is TGTGCCAGCAGTTACTTGGCAGGGGGCGTCGACTATGGCTACACCTTC. Translating it yields CASSYLAGGVDYGYTF.

The J gene is TRBJ2-5, the V gene TRBV11-2; TRBD2 might be the D (7 bases). The V end lost 0 bases, the J end lost 5 bases, and 10 bases lay between the germline ends. Per the germline V gene, CDR1 is SGHAT and CDR2 is FQNNGV. The CDR3 has 14 amino acids. The CDR3 spells CASSLDGGPETQYF. The CDR3 nucleotides are TGTGCCAGCAGCTTAGACGGGGGGCCGGAGACCCAGTACTTC.

The chain carries TRBV7-5 and TRBJ2-3. TRBV7-5 is reported as a pseudogene. This CDR3 is built from 14 residues. CDR3 sequence: CVRSLKFGTDTQYF. The CDR3 DNA sequence: TGTGTCAGAAGCTTAAAGTTTGGTACAGATACGCAGTATTTT.

This chain's CDR3 is CASSQAPQGSFYNEQFF. The CDR3 bases are TGCGCCAGCAGCCAAGCCCCACAGGGGTCTTTTTACAATGAGCAGTTCTTC. The chain uses TRBV4-1 and TRBJ2-1, with 7 bases identical to TRBD1. The CDR3 is 17 residues long. V dropped 1 base and J dropped 4; count of bases not matched to a gene: 10. CDR1 and CDR2 from the germline V gene are MGHRA and YSYEKL.

J is TRBJ2-2 and V is TRBV6-4; D could derive from TRBD1 or TRBD2 (6 bases each). This CDR3 contains 15 residues. Trimming removed 3 bases at V and 0 bases at J, with 8 bases between. Per the germline V gene, CDR1 is MRHNA and CDR2 is SNTAGT. The CDR3: CASSEGGTNTGELFF. CDR3 nucleotides: TGTGCCAGCAGTGAAGGGGGGACGAACACCGGGGAGCTGTTTTTT.

This clone was seen just once. The V gene is TRBV4-1, the J gene TRBJ2-3; D might be TRBD2 (5 bases). The ends were cut back, 0 bases at V and 6 bases at J, with 13 bases in the middle. The CDR3 is 15 residues long. The germline V gene encodes CDR1 MGHRA and CDR2 YSYEKL. The CDR3 reads CASSQDGVTGDTQYF. The CDR3 DNA follows: TGCGCCAGCAGCCAAGATGGGGTAACGGGGGATACGCAGTATTTT.